The 30 T cell receptor beta chains reported below all come from one sample, sequenced in a study of PD-1 blockade in mismatch repair-deficient tumors. Libraries were prepared by immunoSEQ multiplex PCR; TCRdb keeps only in-frame clonotypes and omits some of them. The data hold around 18,000 clones, with over 70% observed a single time. The material was PBMCs, obtained less than 25 weeks after starting pembrolizumab. These receptors came from an adult with mismatch repair-deficient cancer.

This chain connects TRBV7-9 to TRBJ2-3; 9 nucleotides agree with TRBD1. The germline gives CDR1 SEHNR, CDR2 FQNEAQ (reference sequence). The V gene end was trimmed by 11 bases and the J gene end by 1 base; junction bases not matched to a gene: 7. The CDR3 is 14 residues long. The CDR3 nucleotides are TGTGCCTCCACGGGACAGGGACGCACAGATACGCAGTATTTT. Protein sequence: CASTGQGRTDTQYF.

The chain combines TRBV11-2 with TRBJ2-7, with D possibly being TRBD2 (5 bases). The CDR3 spans 15 residues. Deletions cut 0 bases from V and 4 bases from J, with 13 bases between. Germline loops: CDR1 SGHAT, CDR2 FQNNGV. DNA of the CDR3: TGTGCCAGCAGCTTAGAGGTGGGAGCGATTTACGAGCAGTACTTC. Translation gives CASSLEVGAIYEQYF.

The genes are TRBV6-1 and TRBJ1-2, with 9 bases that match TRBD1. This CDR3 is built from 15 residues. Germline CDR1 reads MNHNS; CDR2 reads SASEGT. After removal of 2 bases from V and 5 bases from J, the junction contained 6 bases not matched to a gene. CDR3 protein: CASSEYGQGKYGYTF. Here the CDR3 DNA reads TGTGCCAGCAGTGAATACGGACAGGGGAAGTATGGCTACACCTTC.

The CDR3 reads CASSLARPSGSYEQYF. CDR3 bases: TGTGCCAGCAGCTTAGCGAGACCCAGCGGGAGCTACGAGCAGTACTTC. The chain is built from TRBV13 and TRBJ2-7; 8 nucleotides align to TRBD2. The CDR3 length is 16 residues. The germline gives CDR1 PRHDT, CDR2 FYEKMQ (reference sequence). V shed 1 base, J shed 3 bases, and the junction held 8 bases outside the gene matches.

This sequence joins TRBV6-1 and TRBJ2-7, with D possibly matching TRBD2 (5 bases). The V and J ends lost 4 bases and 3 bases respectively, with 16 bases between them. The CDR3 is 15 amino acids. Per the germline V gene, CDR1 is MNHNS and CDR2 is SASEGT. CDR3 sequence (DNA): TGTGCCAGCAGTGTCGGGATTCCCGTGATCTACGAGCAGTACTTC. It codes for CASSVGIPVIYEQYF.

V and J are TRBV7-3 and TRBJ2-1, with a tentative D call TRBD2 (6 bases). The V end lost 1 base, the J end lost 4 bases, and 11 bases lay between the germline ends. In germline, CDR1 is SGHTA, CDR2 FQGTGA. This CDR3 region has 15 residues. The chain's CDR3 is CASSLIGREYNEQFF. CDR3 coding DNA: TGTGCCAGCAGCTTAATCGGGCGGGAATACAATGAGCAGTTCTTC.

This chain uses TRBV27 with TRBJ2-2; no firm D call. Germline lookup yields CDR1 MNHEY and CDR2 SMNVEV (reference sequence). This CDR3 region has 11 residues. V lost 4 bases and J lost 7, with 4 bases in between. The CDR3 spells CASSSFGELFF. In DNA form, the CDR3 reads TGTGCCAGCAGTTCTTTCGGGGAGCTGTTTTTT.

This rearrangement joins TRBV28 to TRBJ1-1; D is unclear. V was trimmed by 2 bases and J by 13 bases, leaving 11 bases between them. The CDR3 sequence is 11 residues long. Germline values: CDR1 MDHEN, CDR2 SYDVKM. CDR3 bases: TGTGCCAGCAGTTTAAATCTGGTCTATTTCTTT. Its translation: CASSLNLVYFF.

This clone was detected only a few times. The chain joins TRBV29-1 to TRBJ2-7, with D tentatively TRBD2 (6 bases). The CDR3 contains 14 residues. Trimming pared 4 bases from V and 0 bases from J, leaving 13 bases between. The germline CDR1 and CDR2 sequences are SQVTM and ANQGSEA. The CDR3 here is CSVVVRRDSYEQYF. Written as DNA, the CDR3 is TGCAGCGTTGTTGTTAGGCGGGACTCCTACGAGCAGTACTTC.

The V call is TRBV4-1, the J call TRBJ1-4, with 7 bases lining up with TRBD1. CDR1 MGHRA and CDR2 YSYEKL come from the germline V gene. The CDR3 totals 15 residues. The V and J ends lost 4 bases and 5 bases, in that order; junction bases with no gene match: 7. The CDR3 DNA reads as TGCGCCAGCAGCCGGACCGGGACAGCGAATGAAAAACTGTTTTTT. Amino acid sequence: CASSRTGTANEKLFF.

The gene calls are TRBV6-1 and TRBJ1-6; no firm D call. V was trimmed by 10 bases and J by 10 bases, leaving 14 bases between them. This CDR3 is 12 amino acids long. Per germline, CDR1 MNHNS and CDR2 SASEGT. The CDR3 reads CATALDKSPLHF. In DNA form, the CDR3 reads TGTGCCACAGCTCTTGACAAGTCACCCCTCCACTTT.

This chain links TRBV27 with TRBJ2-1, with D tentatively TRBD1 (6 bases). The CDR3 runs to 13 residues. Per the germline V gene, CDR1 is MNHEY and CDR2 is SMNVEV (reference sequence). The V end lost 5 bases, the J end lost 6 bases, and 11 bases lay between the germline ends. The CDR3 region is CASSRGTLNEQFF. The CDR3, as DNA: TGTGCCAGCAGTAGGGGGACGCTCAATGAGCAGTTCTTC.

This clone was observed a few times. This rearrangement joins TRBV10-1 to TRBJ2-7, with 9 bases matching TRBD2. The V segment lost 4 bases and the J segment 1 base; nucleotides outside the gene matches: 5. CDR3 length: 15 amino acids. The germline V gene has CDR1 WNHNN and CDR2 SYGVQD (reference sequence). CDR3 bases: TGCGCCAGCAGTGGTAGCGGGAGTGGATCCTACGAGCAGTACTTC. Translating gives CASSGSGSGSYEQYF.

The CDR3 nucleotides read TGTGCCAGTAGTCCCGGAGCAGGGGTCGGCCACACCTTC. Its protein product is CASSPGAGVGHTF. This rearrangement joins TRBV19 to TRBJ1-2; tentatively, D is TRBD1 (6 bases). Trimming removed 5 bases from V and 12 bases from J, with 19 bases in between. Germline CDR1 reads LNHDA; CDR2 reads SQIVND (reference sequence). This CDR3 is built from 13 residues.

The V gene is TRBV9, the J gene TRBJ2-3, with 11 positions matching TRBD2. V lost 4 bases, J lost 0 bases, and 4 bases stayed unmatched. CDR3 size: 16 residues. CDR1 is SGDLS, CDR2 YYNGEE, per germline. CDR3: CASSLTSGESTDTQYF. CDR3 sequence (DNA): TGTGCCAGCAGCCTGACTAGCGGGGAAAGCACAGATACGCAGTATTTT.

In its sample, this clone was seen a few times. The rearrangement uses TRBV10-3 and TRBJ2-7; 8 positions match TRBD1. The CDR3 sequence is 13 residues long. Germline V CDR1 and CDR2: ENHRY, SYGVKD. J was trimmed by 3 bases and V by 7 bases; bases with no gene match: 5. DNA for the CDR3: TGTGCCATCATGACAGGGGAAAGCTACGAGCAGTACTTC. Protein sequence: CAIMTGESYEQYF.

The rearrangement joins TRBV28 to TRBJ2-5, with D possibly TRBD2 on 6 matching bases. This CDR3 spans 16 amino acids. Trimming stripped 1 base from V and 2 bases from J, with 14 bases between. Germline loops: CDR1 MDHEN, CDR2 SYDVKM. As DNA, the CDR3 is TGTGCCAGCAGTTTATATCCGAGTAGCGGACAAGAGACCCAGTACTTC. Residues: CASSLYPSSGQETQYF.

This clone was counted a few times. The chain is built from TRBV28 and TRBJ2-7, with 7 positions matching TRBD1. This CDR3 region has 14 residues. The V segment lost 4 bases and the J segment 2 bases; nucleotides outside the gene matches: 5. Per germline, CDR1 MDHEN and CDR2 SYDVKM. The DNA of the CDR3 is TGTGCCAGCAGTTCCCCGGACAGGACCTACGAGCAGTACTTC. Translated: CASSSPDRTYEQYF.

This chain connects TRBV6-5 to TRBJ1-6; D is possibly TRBD1 (5 bases). There are 15 residues in the CDR3. The germline V and J ends were trimmed by 0 bases and 6 bases, with 9 bases remaining between them. CDR1 MNHEY and CDR2 SVGAGI come from the germline V gene. CDR3 nucleotide sequence: TGTGCCAGCAGTTACTCAGGGGCGCCTAATTCACCCCTCCACTTT. Its protein product is CASSYSGAPNSPLHF.

J is TRBJ2-5 and V is TRBV7-2; maybe TRBD1 (5 bases). The germline gives CDR1 SGHTA, CDR2 FQGNSA. The CDR3 has 15 residues. Trimming left V 3 bases short and J 5 bases short, with 16 bases between. The CDR3 sequence is CASSFPRVKGETQYF. The CDR3 region has the DNA TGTGCCAGCAGCTTTCCCAGGGTCAAGGGGGAGACCCAGTACTTC.

This chain joins TRBV19 and TRBJ2-1; 10 bases are shared with TRBD2. Germline V gene sequence: CDR1 LNHDA, CDR2 SQIVND (reference sequence). Trimming removed 0 bases from V and 0 bases from J; junction bases left unmatched: 14. The CDR3 has 21 residues. Written as DNA, the CDR3 is TGTGCCAGTAGTATAGATCTCCCCGGACTAGCGGCGCCGAGCTCCTACAATGAGCAGTTCTTC. It codes for CASSIDLPGLAAPSSYNEQFF. The full variable domain, completed using reference TRBV19 and TRBJ2-1, is DGGITQSPKYLFRKEGQNVTLSCEQNLNHDAMYWYRQDPGQGLRLIYYSQIVNDFQKGDIAEGYSVSREKKESFPLTVTSAQKNPTAFYLCASSIDLPGLAAPSSYNEQFFGPGTRLTVL.

This clone was seen just once. The chain employs TRBV9 and TRBJ1-1, with D maybe TRBD1 (6 bases). The germline V gene encodes CDR1 SGDLS and CDR2 YYNGEE. This CDR3 comprises 14 residues. V lost 0 bases and J 5 bases, leaving 11 bases between the germline ends. The CDR3 here is CASSVVTGQTEAFF. The DNA for the CDR3 is TGTGCCAGCAGCGTAGTAACAGGGCAAACTGAAGCTTTCTTT.

J is TRBJ1-2 and V is TRBV7-9; 8 nucleotides align to TRBD1. V dropped 3 bases and J dropped 4; count of bases not matched to a gene: 1. The CDR3 is made up of 13 amino acids. Per the germline V gene, CDR1 is SEHNR and CDR2 is FQNEAQ (reference sequence). The CDR3 DNA reads as TGTGCCAGCAGCTTGACAGGGGCCTATGGCTACACCTTC. Amino acid sequence: CASSLTGAYGYTF.

This clone was seen only once. V gene TRBV19 combines with J gene TRBJ2-3; no clear D gene. The CDR3 has 10 amino acids. V lost 10 bases to trimming and J lost 6 bases, with 8 bases between them. Germline values: CDR1 LNHDA, CDR2 SQIVND (reference sequence). The CDR3 bases are TGTGCCACCCTTTTTGATACGCAGTATTTT. Its translation is CATLFDTQYF.

This chain joins TRBV7-2 and TRBJ2-7, with TRBD1 matching over 11 bases. Germline CDR1 is SGHTA and CDR2 is FQGNSA. The CDR3 consists of 15 residues. The ends lost 5 bases at V and 6 bases at J; junction bases unmatched: 9. The CDR3 DNA follows: TGTGCCAGCAGCCCAGGGACAGGGGGGTATAGCGAGCAGTACTTC. Translated: CASSPGTGGYSEQYF.

The chain carries TRBV2 and TRBJ1-1, with D tentatively TRBD1 (5 bases). The V end lost 5 bases, the J end lost 0 bases, and 10 bases lay between the germline ends. The CDR3 is 14 amino acids. Germline CDR1 is SNHLY and CDR2 is FYNNEI. The CDR3 loop reads CASSSQGMNTEAFF. The DNA of the CDR3 is TGTGCCAGCAGTTCCCAGGGAATGAACACTGAAGCTTTCTTT.

The rearrangement uses TRBV9 and TRBJ2-1, with 12 nucleotides matching TRBD2. Per the germline V gene, CDR1 is SGDLS and CDR2 is YYNGEE. With V trimmed by 4 bases and J by 9 bases, 8 bases remained unmatched. The CDR3 spans 15 residues. The CDR3 DNA follows: TGTGCCAGCAGCCTAAGGACTAGCGGGAACGGTGAGCAGTTCTTC. Its translation is CASSLRTSGNGEQFF.

The chain combines TRBV7-9 with TRBJ2-5, with D unclear. Trimming took 4 bases from V and 0 from J, leaving 6 bases between them. This CDR3 has 13 amino acids. The germline V gene has CDR1 SEHNR and CDR2 FQNEAQ (reference sequence). CDR3 protein: CASSSRDQETQYF. The CDR3 DNA is TGTGCCAGCAGCTCTCGGGACCAAGAGACCCAGTACTTC.

The chain combines TRBV15 with TRBJ2-2; D is unresolved. The CDR3 runs 14 residues. In germline, CDR1 is LNHNV, CDR2 YYDKDF (reference sequence). The V end was cut by 2 bases, the J end by 0 bases, with 4 bases between. The CDR3 region is CATSRLTNTGELFF. The CDR3 DNA sequence: TGTGCCACCAGCAGACTAACGAACACCGGGGAGCTGTTTTTT.

On this clone itself: Mismatch with germline at one junction end may stem from a read error. V is TRBV7-7 and J is TRBJ2-7; 7 nucleotides match TRBD1. Germline V lookup: CDR1 SSHAT, CDR2 FNYEAQ (reference sequence). This CDR3 is built from 15 residues. CDR3 DNA: TGTGCTAGCAGCCTCAGACAGGGCAAAATTTACGAGCAGTACTTC. Translation: CASSLRQGKIYEQYF.